These 26 T cell receptor beta chains originate from one sample sequenced in a study of shared T cell receptors in the human thymus. Generated by immunoSEQ multiplex PCR, the TCRdb table keeps only in-frame clones and is missing some. Seen here are 600,000 or so clones, roughly 86% observed once, and the top ten hold 0.0094%. In addition, the sample was reused for a study of human thymus T cells.

The sequencing input was thymocytes. The receptors derive from a boy younger than two with a congenital heart defect.

The J gene is TRBJ2-1, the V gene TRBV28; 13 bases fit TRBD2. Germline CDR1 reads MDHEN; CDR2 reads SYDVKM. V dropped 4 bases and J dropped 8; count of bases not matched to a gene: 11. The CDR3 has 17 amino acids. CDR3 bases: TGTGCCAGCAGTTCTCGACTAGCGGGAGGAGTCGGCGATGAGCAGTTCTTC. This gives the protein CASSSRLAGGVGDEQFF.

J is TRBJ2-1 and V is TRBV12-5, with 9 bases identical to TRBD2. Trimming removed 4 bases from V and 9 bases from J; junction bases left unmatched: 13. The germline CDR1 and CDR2 sequences are LGHNT and FRNRAP. CDR3 length: 16 residues. CDR3 in DNA: TGTGCTAGTGGTTCCCCTGCGGGAGGGCCGAAAGGTGAGCAGTTCTTC. Its translation: CASGSPAGGPKGEQFF.

The chain couples TRBV4-3 to TRBJ2-3; 7 bases agree with TRBD1. There are 18 residues in the CDR3. Germline assignment: CDR1 LGHNA and CDR2 YSLEER. The J segment lost 0 bases and the V segment lost 6 bases, leaving 15 bases of the junction unmatched. The CDR3 is CASRDSRLQGSSTDTQYF. The CDR3 DNA reads TGCGCCAGCAGGGACTCTAGACTACAGGGGTCAAGCACAGATACGCAGTATTTT.

The gene calls are TRBV29-1 and TRBJ2-2, with D maybe TRBD1 (5 bases). Trimming pared 4 bases from V and 3 bases from J, leaving 15 bases between. This CDR3 spans 15 amino acids. Germline V lookup: CDR1 SQVTM, CDR2 ANQGSEA. The CDR3 sequence: CSVVSAGADTGELFF. The CDR3 DNA is TGCAGCGTTGTCAGCGCTGGGGCCGACACCGGGGAGCTGTTTTTT.

This clone was counted once. The chain is built from TRBV4-3 and TRBJ2-3; a possible D gene is TRBD2 (5 bases). This CDR3 spans 15 amino acids. Deletions cut 1 base from V and 0 bases from J, with 8 bases between. Germline V gives CDR1 LGHNA, CDR2 YSLEER. CDR3 in amino acids: CASSQASPSTDTQYF. The CDR3 DNA reads TGCGCCAGCAGCCAAGCTAGCCCTAGCACAGATACGCAGTATTTT.

V and J are TRBV30 and TRBJ1-1, with 11 bases fitting TRBD1. The V gene's germline CDR1 is GTSNPN and CDR2 SVGIG (reference sequence). With 2 bases clipped from V and 1 base from J, the junction kept 6 bases outside the gene matches. CDR3 size: 16 residues. This chain's CDR3 is CAWSPGQGAPNTEAFF. The CDR3 coding sequence is TGTGCCTGGAGTCCAGGACAGGGGGCGCCGAACACTGAAGCTTTCTTT.

J is TRBJ2-7 and V is TRBV5-4, with 8 bases fitting TRBD2. The CDR3 has 15 residues. V was pared by 0 bases and J by 2 bases, with 4 bases of the junction left unmatched. CDR1 SGHNT and CDR2 YYREEE come from the germline V gene (reference sequence). The CDR3 is CASSLESSGPYEQYF. The CDR3 DNA reads TGTGCCAGCAGCTTGGAGTCTAGCGGGCCCTACGAGCAGTACTTC.

This sequence joins TRBV27 and TRBJ2-7, with TRBD2 matching 14 bases. The CDR3 contains 18 residues. Germline V gene data show CDR1 as MNHEY and CDR2 as SMNVEV (reference sequence). The trim removed 4 bases at V and 4 bases at J, leaving 12 bases unmatched. In DNA form, the CDR3 reads TGTGCCAGCAGTTGCACCGCGGGGACTAGCGGGAGAACTTACGAGCAGTACTTC. This sequence encodes CASSCTAGTSGRTYEQYF.

The V call is TRBV18, the J call TRBJ1-4, with D possibly being TRBD1 (6 bases). The V gene's germline CDR1 is KGHSH and CDR2 LQKENI. V was clipped by 3 bases and J by 6 bases, with 11 bases between them. The CDR3 is 14 amino acids. CDR3 DNA sequence: TGTGCCAGCTCACCGACAGGTCCCCATGAAAAACTGTTTTTT. Encoded protein: CASSPTGPHEKLFF.

The chain is built from TRBV7-9 and TRBJ2-7; maybe TRBD1 (5 bases). Germline CDR1 is SEHNR and CDR2 is FQNEAQ (reference sequence). V shed 5 bases and J shed 4 bases, with 9 bases lying between them. The CDR3 length is 12 residues. CDR3 nucleotide sequence: TGTGCCAGCAGCCCCCGACAGTACGAGCAGTACTTC. Residues: CASSPRQYEQYF.

CDR3 sequence: CASSAQGFNEKLFF. CDR3 coding DNA: TGTGCCAGCAGCGCACAGGGGTTTAATGAAAAACTGTTTTTT. The chain recombines TRBV6-5 with TRBJ1-4; the match to TRBD1 covers 7 bases. The CDR3 extends over 14 amino acids. Losses at the gene ends were 6 bases for V and 4 bases for J; bases not matched to a gene: 5. Germline V gene data show CDR1 as MNHEY and CDR2 as SVGAGI.

This chain links TRBV6-1 with TRBJ2-7; TRBD2 aligns across 7 bases. Trimming took 6 bases from V and 6 from J; bases not matched to a gene: 8. This CDR3 comprises 13 residues. The V gene's germline CDR1 is MNHNS and CDR2 SASEGT. The CDR3: CASSKGGRAEQYF. CDR3 bases: TGTGCCAGCAGCAAGGGCGGGAGAGCCGAGCAGTACTTC.

The chain has TRBV7-9 and TRBJ1-1; D is perhaps TRBD1 (6 bases). The CDR3 runs 15 residues. V was pared by 5 bases and J by 8 bases, with 21 bases between. Per the germline V gene, CDR1 is SEHNR and CDR2 is FQNEAQ (reference sequence). The CDR3 protein is CASSPADRPQIEAFF. CDR3 in DNA: TGTGCCAGCAGCCCCGCAGACAGGCCCCAGATAGAAGCTTTCTTT.

The V gene is TRBV7-2, the J gene TRBJ1-1; TRBD1 is a possible D gene (5 bases). Germline V lookup: CDR1 SGHTA, CDR2 FQGNSA. This CDR3 has 16 residues. Trimming shortened V by 2 bases and J by 5 bases, and 18 bases separated the two germline ends. CDR3 nucleotides: TGTGCCAGCAGCTTATGTCCCCACGCAGGGCGGACTGAAGCTTTCTTT. Translated, it gives CASSLCPHAGRTEAFF.

The chain is built from TRBV19 and TRBJ1-1, with unresolved D. The length of the CDR3 is 13 residues. V was clipped by 5 bases and J by 2 bases, with 9 bases between them. Germline V lookup: CDR1 LNHDA, CDR2 SQIVND (reference sequence). CDR3 DNA sequence: TGTGCCAGTAGTGTCCGACATAACACTGAAGCTTTCTTT. Amino acid sequence: CASSVRHNTEAFF.

This chain connects TRBV27 to TRBJ1-6; 8 bases are shared with TRBD1. The germline CDR1 and CDR2 sequences are MNHEY and SMNVEV (reference sequence). After removal of 5 bases from V and 3 bases from J, the junction contained 3 bases not matched to a gene. This CDR3 spans 15 amino acids. CDR3: CASSTGQGYNSPLHF. In DNA form, the CDR3 reads TGTGCCAGCAGTACCGGACAGGGCTATAATTCACCCCTCCACTTT.

The chain recombines TRBV15 with TRBJ1-5; D may be TRBD1 (6 bases). With 0 bases removed from V and 0 bases from J, the gap between germline ends came to 18 bases. The CDR3 is 19 residues long. CDR1 is LNHNV and CDR2 is YYDKDF in the germline V gene (reference sequence). The CDR3 sequence: CATSRDRSGQPYSNQPQHF. CDR3 in DNA: TGTGCCACCAGCAGAGATCGCTCTGGACAGCCATATAGCAATCAGCCCCAGCATTTT. Combining the CDR3 with reference TRBV15 and TRBJ1-5 gives the whole variable domain DAMVIQNPRYQVTQFGKPVTLSCSQTLNHNVMYWYQQKSSQAPKLLFHYYDKDFNNEADTPDNFQSRRPNTSFCFLDIRSPGLGDTAMYLCATSRDRSGQPYSNQPQHFGDGTRLSIL.

The chain links TRBV27 to TRBJ2-7, with TRBD2 identical over 11 bases. With 4 bases clipped from V and 3 bases from J, the junction kept 8 bases outside the gene matches. The CDR3 is 16 residues long. The germline V gene has CDR1 MNHEY and CDR2 SMNVEV (reference sequence). The CDR3 bases are TGTGCCAGCAGTTCCCGCCCTACTAGCGGGGGCTACGAGCAGTACTTC. Translation gives CASSSRPTSGGYEQYF.

The J gene is TRBJ2-7, the V gene TRBV19, with D tentatively TRBD1 (6 bases). V lost 3 bases and J lost 3, with 9 bases in between. Germline CDR1 LNHDA, CDR2 SQIVND (reference sequence). CDR3 length: 13 residues. The CDR3 region has the DNA TGTGCCAGTAGTATGGGACAAAACTACGAGCAGTACTTC. It encodes CASSMGQNYEQYF. The full variable domain, with the rest looked up from reference TRBV19 and TRBJ2-7, is DGGITQSPKYLFRKEGQNVTLSCEQNLNHDAMYWYRQDPGQGLRLIYYSQIVNDFQKGDIAEGYSVSREKKESFPLTVTSAQKNPTAFYLCASSMGQNYEQYFGPGTRLTVT.

This chain joins TRBV5-1 and TRBJ1-1; TRBD1 matches 11 bases. The CDR3 length is 17 residues. Trimming at V came to 4 bases and at J to 3 bases, leaving 11 bases not matched to a gene. Germline CDR1 is SGHRS and CDR2 is YFSETQ. The CDR3 DNA sequence: TGCGCCAGCAGCGAGGACCGGACAGGGGGCGCCTACACTGAAGCTTTCTTT. Translation: CASSEDRTGGAYTEAFF. Variable domain in full (rest from reference TRBV5-1 and TRBJ1-1): KAGVTQTPRYLIKTRGQQVTLSCSPISGHRSVSWYQQTPGQGLQFLFEYFSETQRNKGNFPGRFSGRQFSNSRSEMNVSTLELGDSALYLCASSEDRTGGAYTEAFFGQGTRLTVV.

This clone was seen just once. This sequence joins TRBV27 and TRBJ2-7, with D maybe TRBD2 (7 bases). Germline assignment: CDR1 MNHEY and CDR2 SMNVEV (reference sequence). The V gene lost 8 bases and the J gene lost 4 bases, with 15 bases spanning the gap. This CDR3 spans 13 amino acids. CDR3 in amino acids: CASHGGGSYEQYF. The CDR3 nucleotides read TGTGCCAGCCATGGGGGCGGGAGTTACGAGCAGTACTTC.

This clone has just a few counts. This chain connects TRBV5-4 to TRBJ1-6; 7 bases line up with TRBD1. The junction had 5 bases not matched to a gene; V was cut back by 4 bases and J by 7 bases. This CDR3 is 14 amino acids long. The germline CDR1 and CDR2 sequences are SGHNT and YYREEE (reference sequence). CDR3 coding DNA: TGTGCCAGCAGCACCCGGGACAGAAATTCACCCCTCCACTTT. Translated: CASSTRDRNSPLHF.

For the CDR3, the DNA is TGTGCCAGCAGTGAACTACCGGGACTAGCGGGGGGGCCCTACAATGAGCAGTTCTTC. The encoded protein is CASSELPGLAGGPYNEQFF. The genes are TRBV2 and TRBJ2-1; the match to TRBD2 covers 16 bases. Germline CDR1 reads SNHLY; CDR2 reads FYNNEI. After removal of 2 bases from V and 2 bases from J, the junction contained 6 bases not matched to a gene. CDR3 length equals 19 residues.

The rearrangement joins TRBV18 to TRBJ1-1, with D uncertain. This CDR3 has 16 amino acids. V lost 0 bases and J lost 2, with 13 bases in between. Germline lookup yields CDR1 KGHSH and CDR2 LQKENI. Here the CDR3 reads CASSPPYLRGNTEAFF. In DNA form, the CDR3 reads TGTGCCAGCTCACCACCTTATCTGCGCGGAAACACTGAAGCTTTCTTT. Drawing the rest from reference TRBV18 and TRBJ1-1, the complete variable domain is NAGVMQNPRHLVRRRGQEARLRCSPMKGHSHVYWYRQLPEEGLKFMVYLQKENIIDESGMPKERFSAEFPKEGPSILRIQQVVRGDSAAYFCASSPPYLRGNTEAFFGQGTRLTVV.

The rearrangement joins TRBV28 to TRBJ2-6; TRBD2 matches at 7 bases. The CDR3 is made up of 17 amino acids. Germline V gene lookup returns CDR1 MDHEN and CDR2 SYDVKM. Trimming took 4 bases from V and 4 from J; bases not matched to a gene: 10. CDR3 loop: CASSWPLGGTGANVLTF. In DNA, the CDR3 is TGTGCCAGCAGTTGGCCCCTCGGGGGGACCGGGGCCAACGTCCTGACTTTC.

The chain combines TRBV7-9 with TRBJ1-1, with no clear D. The CDR3 runs to 13 residues. The V end lost 7 bases, the J end lost 1 base, and 10 bases lay between the germline ends. Germline V gene sequence: CDR1 SEHNR, CDR2 FQNEAQ (reference sequence). The CDR3 here is CASIFRGNTEAFF. In DNA form, the CDR3 reads TGTGCCAGCATTTTTCGGGGGAACACTGAAGCTTTCTTT.